Each of the 13 T cell receptor beta chains below was sequenced from the same sample in a study of T cells in Graves' hyperthyroidism and ophthalmopathy (dated by TCRdb to about 2019). Libraries were made using multiplex PCR. Sequencing used an Illumina HiSeq 2000. Amplification of TCR beta CDR3 regions was carried out from RNA transcripts. The first round of RT-PCR for the TCR CDR3 was performed with the HTBI primer set and the Qiagen OneStep RT-PCR kit. TCRdb cleaned the public reads at Q25 with fastp, built clones with MiXCR and kept in-frame beta chains. Records with the same CDR3 protein are collapsed into one entry carrying the most frequent genes and DNA. Here the sample has about 210,000 distinct CDR3 sequences; roughly 15% occur a single time. In total, the top ten clones hold under 65% of the sample. Sequenced: blood. The receptors were sampled from a man between 45 and 60 years old with Graves' hyperthyroidism.

There are many counts of this clonotype. This chain uses TRBV2 with TRBJ2-5; TRBD2 might be the D (7 bases). Trimming pared 10 bases from V and 3 bases from J, leaving 18 bases between. CDR1 and CDR2 from the germline V gene are SNHLY and FYNNEI. This CDR3 comprises 14 residues. CDR3 nucleotide sequence: TGTGCCACCCTAAGAGGGGGGGTTGAAGAGACCCAGTACTTC. It yields the protein CATLRGGVEETQYF.

The gene calls are TRBV9 and TRBJ1-2, with 8 bases matching TRBD1. The CDR3 runs 14 residues. Germline CDR1 SGDLS, CDR2 YYNGEE. V dropped 4 bases and J dropped 4; count of bases not matched to a gene: 6. CDR3 residues: CASSHRTGPYGYTF. CDR3 nucleotide sequence: TGTGCCAGCAGCCACCGGACAGGGCCCTATGGCTACACCTTC.

In this sample, this clonotype turned up many times. V and J are TRBV2 and TRBJ2-3; the D gene is possibly TRBD2 (6 bases). The CDR3 is 15 amino acids. Germline V CDR1 and CDR2: SNHLY, FYNNEI. Trimming removed 8 bases at V and 2 bases at J, with 17 bases between. CDR3 sequence reads: CASGDGGTYTDTQYF. Here the CDR3 DNA reads TGTGCCAGCGGGGATGGCGGGACTTACACAGATACGCAGTATTTT.

This clonotype was counted a few times. The rearrangement links TRBV5-1 to TRBJ2-7; D uncertain. Germline-derived CDR1 and CDR2 are SGHRS and YFSETQ. This CDR3 is built from 13 residues. V was trimmed by 0 bases and J by 7 bases, leaving 11 bases between them. The CDR3 nucleotides read TGCGCCAGCAGCTTGGAGGACGAGACAGAGCAGTACTTC. Its protein is CASSLEDETEQYF.

This clonotype appeared a few times. This sequence joins TRBV10-1 and TRBJ1-1; 7 bases are a match to TRBD1. This CDR3 has 14 amino acids. Trimming cost V 6 bases and J 3 bases; bases outside gene matches: 7. Germline-derived CDR1 and CDR2 are WNHNN and SYGVQD (reference sequence). The CDR3 here is CASSPQGLDTEAFF. The CDR3, as DNA: TGCGCCAGCAGCCCACAGGGGCTGGACACTGAAGCTTTCTTT.

V usage is TRBV5-5 and J usage is TRBJ2-2, with 11 bases that match TRBD2. The length of the CDR3 is 17 residues. V was pared by 5 bases and J by 1 base, with 7 bases of the junction left unmatched. The V gene's germline CDR1 is SGHKS and CDR2 YYEKEE (reference sequence). The CDR3 loop is CASSRKLAGVNTGELFF. The CDR3 nucleotides read TGTGCCAGCAGTCGTAAACTAGCGGGAGTGAACACCGGGGAGCTGTTTTTT.

This clonotype was observed at least ten times. CDR3: CSALDRVIGQPQHF. The CDR3 coding sequence is TGCAGTGCCCTCGACCGGGTCATAGGTCAGCCCCAGCATTTT. This chain links TRBV20-1 with TRBJ1-5; no clear D. The CDR3 runs to 14 residues. Germline V gene data show CDR1 as DFQATT and CDR2 as SNEGSKA (reference sequence). V was shortened by 6 bases and J by 6 bases, with 18 bases between the two germline ends.

The V gene is TRBV20-1, the J gene TRBJ2-7; D is unclear. Germline-derived CDR1 and CDR2 are DFQATT and SNEGSKA (reference sequence). V was shortened by 5 bases and J by 0 bases, with 11 bases between the two germline ends. The CDR3 has 13 amino acids. DNA of the CDR3: TGCAGTGCTTTCTCACGAAGCTCCTACGAGCAGTACTTC. Its translation: CSAFSRSSYEQYF.

Worth noting for this clonotype: This may come from a read error, since a much larger clone is one base off. Here the CDR3 reads CASNSRGGFSCEQYF. CDR3 in DNA: TGTGCCAGCAACTCAAGGGGGGGTTTCTCCTGCGAGCAGTACTTC. The gene calls are TRBV28 and TRBJ2-7, with D possibly being TRBD2 (7 bases). The CDR3 sequence is 15 residues long. Germline loops: CDR1 MDHEN, CDR2 SYDVKM. The whole variable domain, remainder taken from reference TRBV28 and TRBJ2-7, is DVKVTQSSRYLVKRTGEKVFLECVQDMDHENMFWYRQDPGLGLRLIYFSYDVKMKEKGDIPEGYSVSREKKERFSLILESASTNQTSMYLCASNSRGGFSCEQYFGPGTRLTVT.

This clonotype was seen only a few times. A junction end diverges from the germline sequence, so it may reflect a read error. The rearrangement uses TRBV29-1 and TRBJ2-3, with D perhaps matching TRBD2 (6 bases). This CDR3 comprises 13 residues. In germline, CDR1 is SQVTM, CDR2 ANQGSEA. The CDR3 DNA follows: TGCAGCGTCGAAGGAGGGCCTGGAGATACGCAGTATTTT. Translation: CSVEGGPGDTQYF.

The genes are TRBV24-1 and TRBJ2-2, with 10 bases lining up with TRBD1. V was pared by 3 bases and J by 6 bases, with 6 bases of the junction left unmatched. This CDR3 is built from 16 residues. CDR1 is KGHDR and CDR2 is SFDVKD in the germline V gene. The chain's CDR3 is CATSDAGQGTSGELFF. CDR3 DNA sequence: TGTGCCACCAGTGATGCGGGACAGGGGACATCCGGGGAGCTGTTTTTT.

This clonotype was observed at least ten times. The chain is built from TRBV18 and TRBJ2-5; 11 bases line up with TRBD2. Germline CDR1 and CDR2: KGHSH and LQKENI. The V and J ends lost 3 bases and 5 bases, in that order; junction bases with no gene match: 8. CDR3 length equals 16 residues. CDR3 DNA sequence: TGTGCCAGCTCACCCCTTACTAGCGGGAGTCGGGAGACCCAGTACTTC. This gives the protein CASSPLTSGSRETQYF.

A word on this clonotype: Because the CDR3's place on the DNA is in doubt, the DNA is left out and the CDR3 is given as listed by TCRdb. This sequence joins TRBV7-9 and TRBJ2-2; the table gives TRBD2 as D, unverified against the DNA. Germline V gives CDR1 SEHNR, CDR2 FQNEAQ (reference sequence). The CDR3 has 23 residues if both end residues are counted. This CDR3 reads CASSPPSGSYEQYFGPGTGELFF.